This TCR beta chain appears in the sequencing data of a study of regulatory T cells in long-lasting Graves disease. Looked up from germline, CDR1 is GTSNPN and CDR2 is SVGIG (reference sequence). The germline V and J ends were trimmed by 1 base and 3 bases, with 10 bases remaining between them. CDR3 length: 13 amino acids. The time point is: newly diagnosed GD, antithyroid drugs for less than 3 months. PBMC RNA was the source of the TCR library. A peripheral blood sample, 8.5 to 9 milliliters in volume, was drawn into EDTA tubes. Relying on iRepertoire HTBI primers and Arm-PCR of CDR3 regions, the team built TCR beta libraries. TCRdb re-derived calls from the multiplex PCR reads in MiXCR, one entry per CDR3 protein. The repertoire holds over 500,000 distinct CDR3 sequences, with 15% to 20% as singletons. These data were likewise used in another study, on T cells in Graves' hyperthyroidism and ophthalmopathy. That work contributes: Ophthalmopathy was predicted by the model a median of around 5.9 months ahead of onset.

Material: peripheral blood mononuclear cells (PBMCs), obtained at new diagnosis, from a patient treated with antithyroid drugs. The rearrangement uses TRBV30 and TRBJ2-7; D ambiguous. The source of this sequence is a man aged 18 to 35 with Graves disease. In nucleotides, the CDR3 is TGTGCCTGGAGTGGGGATAGAAACTACGAGCAGTACTTC. Translation gives CAWSGDRNYEQYF.